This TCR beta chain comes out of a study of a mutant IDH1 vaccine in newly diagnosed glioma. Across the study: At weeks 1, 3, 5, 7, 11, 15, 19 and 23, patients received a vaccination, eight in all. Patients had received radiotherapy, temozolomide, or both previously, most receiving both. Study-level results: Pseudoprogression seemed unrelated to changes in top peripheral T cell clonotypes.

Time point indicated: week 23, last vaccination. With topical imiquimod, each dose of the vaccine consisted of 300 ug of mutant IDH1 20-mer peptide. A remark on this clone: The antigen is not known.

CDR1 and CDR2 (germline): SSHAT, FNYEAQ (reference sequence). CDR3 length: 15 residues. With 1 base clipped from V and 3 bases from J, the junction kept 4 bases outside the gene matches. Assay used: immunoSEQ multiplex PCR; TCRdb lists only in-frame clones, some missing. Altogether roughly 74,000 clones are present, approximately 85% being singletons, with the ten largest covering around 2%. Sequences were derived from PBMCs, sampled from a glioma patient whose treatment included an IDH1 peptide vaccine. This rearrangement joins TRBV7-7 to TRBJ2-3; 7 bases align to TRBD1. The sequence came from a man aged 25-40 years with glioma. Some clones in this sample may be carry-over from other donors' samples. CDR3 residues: CASSLEQGPTDTQYF. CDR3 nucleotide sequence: TGTGCCAGCAGCTTAGAACAGGGGCCAACAGATACGCAGTATTTT.